These 8 T cell receptor beta chains were all obtained from the same sample, sequenced in a study of early T cells in non-severe SARS-CoV-2 infection. Using its own MiXCR run on the 5' RACE reads, TCRdb lists one record per CDR3 protein. The sample lists some 96,000 distinct CDR3 sequences; 15% were seen once. The sample was whole blood. These receptors were collected from an adult who was a healthcare worker with PCR-confirmed SARS-CoV-2 infection or an uninfected control (not recorded which).

The table lists this clonotype with a few counts. The chain employs TRBV11-1 and TRBJ1-1; D not certain. In germline, CDR1 is SGHAT, CDR2 FQDESV (reference sequence). The germline V and J ends were trimmed by 6 bases and 5 bases, with 19 bases remaining between them. The CDR3 length is 15 residues. CDR3 in DNA: TGTGCCAGCAGACAAAAGGCCGGGGAGTGGACTGAAGCTTTCTTT. Its protein product is CASRQKAGEWTEAFF.

The chain employs TRBV20-1 and TRBJ2-3; D ambiguous. The germline V gene has CDR1 DFQATT and CDR2 SNEGSKA (reference sequence). V lost 3 bases to trimming and J lost 2 bases, with 12 bases between them. The CDR3 is 14 residues long. CDR3 bases: TGCAGTGCTAGTATTGTCTCTCCCACAGATACGCAGTATTTT. This sequence encodes CSASIVSPTDTQYF.

This clonotype was counted at least ten times. The chain carries TRBV7-9 and TRBJ2-1; 10 bases match TRBD1. Trimming took 4 bases from V and 10 from J; bases not matched to a gene: 16. In germline, CDR1 is SEHNR, CDR2 FQNEAQ (reference sequence). This CDR3 has 17 amino acids. Here the CDR3 DNA reads TGTGCCAGCAGCTCGTATTGGGGACAGGGGCAGACTGGGGAGCAGTTCTTC. Amino acids: CASSSYWGQGQTGEQFF.

This clonotype was recorded at least ten times. The rearrangement links TRBV6-1 to TRBJ2-7, with 8 bases fitting TRBD1. The V gene end was trimmed by 4 bases and the J gene end by 1 base; junction bases not matched to a gene: 6. The germline CDR1 and CDR2 sequences are MNHNS and SASEGT. This CDR3 contains 15 residues. The CDR3 region has the DNA TGTGCCAGCAGTGGTGACAGGGGCAGATCCTACGAGCAGTACTTC. It encodes CASSGDRGRSYEQYF.

This clonotype has a count of ten or more. V is TRBV27 and J is TRBJ2-1; 9 bases match TRBD1. V lost 3 bases and J lost 6; bases outside the gene matches: 0. In germline, CDR1 is MNHEY, CDR2 SMNVEV (reference sequence). CDR3 length equals 13 residues. CDR3 residues: CASSLTGGNEQFF. The DNA for the CDR3 is TGTGCCAGCAGTTTGACAGGGGGCAATGAGCAGTTCTTC.

Only a few counts were recorded for this clonotype. This chain connects TRBV7-6 to TRBJ2-7, with TRBD2 matching over 14 bases. Germline trimming cut 4 bases from V and 4 bases from J; bases unmatched to any gene: 21. Germline CDR1 and CDR2: SGHVS and FNYEAQ. The CDR3 is 21 residues long. In DNA form, the CDR3 reads TGTGCCAGCAGCTCAACCGCCTGGACTAGCGGGAGGAAAGGTTCACGATACGAGCAGTACTTC. It translates to CASSSTAWTSGRKGSRYEQYF.

This clonotype was seen ten or more times. The chain carries TRBV28 and TRBJ2-2; 8 nucleotides line up with TRBD2. V shed 5 bases and J 0 bases; nucleotides not matched to a gene: 11. Per the germline V gene, CDR1 is MDHEN and CDR2 is SYDVKM. The length of the CDR3 is 18 residues. The CDR3 loop reads CASSRRQLAGPNTGELFF. CDR3 DNA sequence: TGTGCCAGCAGTAGGAGGCAATTAGCGGGGCCGAACACCGGGGAGCTGTTTTTT.

This chain links TRBV3-1 with TRBJ2-7; TRBD1 matches 11 bases. The CDR3 spans 15 residues. CDR1 and CDR2 (germline): LGHDT, YNNKEL (reference sequence). J was trimmed by 4 bases and V by 2 bases; bases with no gene match: 4. CDR3: CASSQTGTGGYEQYF. DNA of the CDR3: TGTGCCAGCAGCCAAACCGGGACAGGGGGTTACGAGCAGTACTTC.